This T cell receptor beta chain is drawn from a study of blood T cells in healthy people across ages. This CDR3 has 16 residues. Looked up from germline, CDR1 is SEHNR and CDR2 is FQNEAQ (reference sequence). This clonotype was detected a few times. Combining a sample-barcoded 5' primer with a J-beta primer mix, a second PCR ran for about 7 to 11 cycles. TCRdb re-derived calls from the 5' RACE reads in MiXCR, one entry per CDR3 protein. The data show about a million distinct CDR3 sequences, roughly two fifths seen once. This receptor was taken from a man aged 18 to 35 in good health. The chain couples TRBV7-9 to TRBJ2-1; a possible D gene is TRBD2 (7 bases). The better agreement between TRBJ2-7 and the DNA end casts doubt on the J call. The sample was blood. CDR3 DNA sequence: TGTGCCAGCAGCTTAGTATTCGGGGGGCCTTACAATGAGCAGTACTTC. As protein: CASSLVFGGPYNEQYF.